The present T cell receptor beta chain was sequenced within a study of CD8 T cells in Susac syndrome. Regarding the study as a whole: Within total CD8+ repertoires, approximately 16 Susac-specific public clones were found, and within CD8+ TEMRA repertoires, about 5.

Regarding this clonotype: Antigen specificity is unknown.

An input of 0.5 to 1 ug of RNA was subjected to reverse transcription using random hexamers. MiXCR was run by TCRdb on the immunoSEQ multiplex PCR reads, yielding one entry per CDR3 protein. This repertoire shows some 200,000 distinct CDR3 sequences, 95% found once; its top ten account for about 0.15%. Trimming left V 2 bases short and J 3 bases short, with 10 bases between. The germline CDR1 and CDR2 sequences are SQVTM and ANQGSEA. The CDR3 is 13 amino acids. This rearrangement joins TRBV29-1 to TRBJ1-2; no reliable D call. The source is a human donor with Susac syndrome. The sample taken for sequencing was CD8+ T cells from PBMCs. CDR3 sequence: CSVEQEADYGYTF. For the CDR3, the DNA is TGCAGCGTTGAACAGGAGGCGGACTATGGCTACACCTTC.